This TCR beta chain stems from a study of blood T cell repertoires in COVID-19. Whole-study context: Acute and convalescent COVID-19 specimens originated in the United States, Italy and Spain. Sample material is recorded as cDNA or gDNA derived from T cells, B-cell-depleted T cells, or PBMCs.

The authors' processing: Estimation of nucleated cell counts relied on the amplification of reference gene primers. Profiled with immunoSEQ multiplex PCR; TCRdb holds only in-frame clones, not every one. Clonal size and the V and J genes are those of that table, whereas D and trimming came from the DNA. The sample lists about 100,000 clones; around four fifths were seen once. Germline V gene lookup returns CDR1 SGHKS and CDR2 YYEKEE (reference sequence). J gave up 4 bases and V 4 bases, and 3 bases lay outside the gene matches. CDR3 length: 14 amino acids. The chain uses TRBV5-5 and TRBJ2-3, with 10 bases lining up with TRBD2. This clonotype was obtained from a man in his fifties or sixties with active or convalescent COVID-19. The material sequenced was peripheral blood. CDR3 amino acids: CASSAGTSADTQYF. As DNA, the CDR3 is TGTGCCAGCAGCGCGGGGACTAGCGCAGATACGCAGTATTTT. The variable domain in full, with the rest retrieved from reference TRBV5-5 and TRBJ2-3, is DAGVTQSPTHLIKTRGQQVTLRCSPISGHKSVSWYQQVLGQGPQFIFQYYEKEERGRGNFPDRFSARQFPNYSSELNVNALLLGDSALYLCASSAGTSADTQYFGPGTRLTVL.